This TCR beta chain was documented in a study of OX40 agonist ivuxolimab in advanced cancers. Concerning this clone itself: The same CDR3 is also encoded by other DNA sequences in this sample.

V dropped 1 base and J dropped 1 base, with 5 bases sitting between them. Germline CDR1 is GTSNPN and CDR2 is SVGIG (reference sequence). CDR3 length: 14 residues. Clones were read by immunoSEQ multiplex PCR, and TCRdb kept only the in-frame ones, dropping some. The sample lists roughly 60,000 clones; roughly nine tenths were seen once. The source was CD4+ or CD8+ T cells sorted from blood, collected in a trial of the OX40 agonist ivuxolimab. The receptor was isolated from an adult with an advanced solid tumor such as melanoma, head and neck, liver or kidney cancer. V gene TRBV30 combines with J gene TRBJ2-6; D is possibly TRBD1 (5 bases). CDR3 DNA: TGTGCCTGGAGTGCAGGGTCTGGGGCCAACGTCCTGACTTTC. This gives the protein CAWSAGSGANVLTF.